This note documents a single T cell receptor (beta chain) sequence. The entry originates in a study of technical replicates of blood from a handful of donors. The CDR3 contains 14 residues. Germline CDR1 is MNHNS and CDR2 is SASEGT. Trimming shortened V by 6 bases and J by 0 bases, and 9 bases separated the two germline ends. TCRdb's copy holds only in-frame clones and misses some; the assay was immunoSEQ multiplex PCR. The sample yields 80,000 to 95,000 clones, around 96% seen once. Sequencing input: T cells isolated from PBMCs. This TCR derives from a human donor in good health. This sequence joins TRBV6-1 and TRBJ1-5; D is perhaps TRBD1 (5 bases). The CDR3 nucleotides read TGTGCCAGCAGGGGGCTCGATAGCAATCAGCCCCAGCATTTT. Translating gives CASRGLDSNQPQHF.